One sample yielded the 18 T cell receptor beta chains listed below, sequenced in a study of shared clonotypes between healthy human individuals. Terminally differentiated effector memory CD45RA+ cells were excluded from the naive CD8 cells, which were CD45RO-negative and positively selected for CCR7. The method was immunoSEQ multiplex PCR; TCRdb's version includes in-frame clones alone and lacks a portion of them. Counted here are hundreds of thousands of clones, 90% to 97% occurring once; the ten biggest clones make up about 0.11%. Sequencing was done on a sample of naive CD8+ T cells sorted from blood. All receptors derive from a woman in her thirties in good health.

The genes are TRBV19 and TRBJ2-7, with D tentatively TRBD1 or TRBD2 (6 bases each). The CDR3 is 12 residues long. Per the germline V gene, CDR1 is LNHDA and CDR2 is SQIVND (reference sequence). The V end lost 5 bases, the J end lost 5 bases, and 10 bases lay between the germline ends. This chain's CDR3 is CASSGGLDEQYF. As DNA, the CDR3 is TGTGCCAGTAGTGGGGGGCTGGACGAGCAGTACTTC.

This clone came up a few times. V is TRBV19 and J is TRBJ1-2; 7 positions agree with TRBD1. This CDR3 has 15 residues. Germline lookup yields CDR1 LNHDA and CDR2 SQIVND (reference sequence). The J segment lost 3 bases and the V segment lost 1 base, leaving 5 bases of the junction unmatched. CDR3 DNA sequence: TGTGCCAGTAGTATAGTCGGACAGGAATACTATGGCTACACCTTC. It yields the protein CASSIVGQEYYGYTF. The full variable domain, rest sourced from reference TRBV19 and TRBJ1-2, is DGGITQSPKYLFRKEGQNVTLSCEQNLNHDAMYWYRQDPGQGLRLIYYSQIVNDFQKGDIAEGYSVSREKKESFPLTVTSAQKNPTAFYLCASSIVGQEYYGYTFGSGTRLTVV.

The chain recombines TRBV29-1 with TRBJ1-4; 7 nucleotides line up with TRBD1. J lost 8 bases, V lost 5 bases, and 8 bases had no gene match. This CDR3 has 13 amino acids. Germline-derived CDR1 and CDR2 are SQVTM and ANQGSEA. CDR3 coding DNA: TGCAGCGTTTTCCGACAGGGCGAGGAAAAACTGTTTTTT. Translating gives CSVFRQGEEKLFF.

V usage is TRBV6-5 and J usage is TRBJ1-4, with a weak D call TRBD1 (5 bases). The length of the CDR3 is 15 residues. Per the germline V gene, CDR1 is MNHEY and CDR2 is SVGAGI. Trimming stripped 6 bases from V and 7 bases from J, with 18 bases between. The CDR3 DNA reads as TGTGCCAGCAGGGGACGGGGGGAAGTAAGTGAAAAACTGTTTTTT. Its protein product is CASRGRGEVSEKLFF.

This chain connects TRBV10-3 to TRBJ2-7; D possibly uses TRBD1 or TRBD2 (5 bases each). The CDR3 loop spans 14 amino acids. Trimming took off 4 bases at V and 5 bases at J, with 15 bases between the two ends. Per the germline V gene, CDR1 is ENHRY and CDR2 is SYGVKD. CDR3 in DNA: TGTGCCATCAGTGCCCGGGACGGCGCCGACGAGCAGTACTTC. This gives the protein CAISARDGADEQYF.

The gene calls are TRBV6-4 and TRBJ1-5, with D maybe TRBD1 (6 bases). Looked up from germline, CDR1 is MRHNA and CDR2 is SNTAGT. The CDR3 sequence is 13 residues long. The CDR3 DNA reads TGTGCTTTTAGGCGACAGGACAATCAGCCCCAGCATTTT. The encoded protein is CAFRRQDNQPQHF.

The chain links TRBV25-1 to TRBJ2-2, with 8 bases lining up with TRBD1. Germline CDR1 MGHDK, CDR2 SYGVNS. The CDR3 is 13 amino acids. Trimming cost V 11 bases and J 1 base; bases outside gene matches: 3. The CDR3: CAGGTGNTGELFF. The CDR3 DNA follows: TGTGCCGGGGGGACAGGGAACACCGGGGAGCTGTTTTTT.

This clone was recorded once. V gene TRBV5-1 combines with J gene TRBJ1-3; D perhaps matches TRBD1 (5 bases). Germline V gene lookup returns CDR1 SGHRS and CDR2 YFSETQ. V lost 4 bases and J lost 0, with 20 bases in between. The length of the CDR3 is 18 residues. The CDR3 is CASSPAGTRQISGNTIYF. CDR3 nucleotide sequence: TGCGCCAGCAGCCCGGCGGGGACCCGACAGATCTCTGGAAACACCATATATTTT.

The CDR3 loop is CASSQSVGQVSGNTIYF. The CDR3, as DNA: TGTGCCAGCAGCCAATCGGTGGGACAGGTCTCTGGAAACACCATATATTTT. The rearrangement uses TRBV16 and TRBJ1-3; TRBD1 agrees at 8 bases. This CDR3 is built from 17 residues. Trimming cost V 0 bases and J 0 bases; bases outside gene matches: 4. Germline values: CDR1 KGHSY, CDR2 FQNENV.

The gene calls are TRBV10-2 and TRBJ2-7, with 11 bases matching TRBD1. Trimming at V came to 7 bases and at J to 3 bases, leaving 5 bases not matched to a gene. CDR3 length: 14 residues. Germline CDR1 and CDR2: WSHSY and SAAADI. CDR3 sequence (DNA): TGCGCCAGCATCCCCGGGACAGGGGGCTACGAGCAGTACTTC. Translation: CASIPGTGGYEQYF.

Note on this clone: The DNA is left out, because the CDR3 cannot be placed on it with certainty; the CDR3 is given as TCRdb lists it. J is TRBJ2-2 and V is TRBV7-6; whether TRBD2, the table's D call, matches the DNA was not checked. The CDR3 comprises 16 residues, both ends counted. CDR1 is SGHVS and CDR2 is FNYEAQ in the germline V gene. CDR3 sequence: CASSLVLRAGSGELFF.

Points on this clone: The sample has other DNA sequences that encode this CDR3 too. The rearrangement uses TRBV9 and TRBJ1-1; D remains unclear. V lost 0 bases and J lost 1, with 4 bases in between. Per germline, CDR1 SGDLS and CDR2 YYNGEE. This CDR3 comprises 13 residues. The CDR3 DNA reads TGTGCCAGCAGCGTAGGATCGAACACTGAAGCTTTCTTT. It yields the protein CASSVGSNTEAFF.

This clone was recorded only once. The chain couples TRBV6-1 to TRBJ1-2; maybe TRBD1 (6 bases). The CDR3 loop spans 13 amino acids. The V and J ends lost 6 bases and 4 bases respectively, with 12 bases between them. CDR1 and CDR2 from the germline V gene are MNHNS and SASEGT. CDR3 in DNA: TGTGCCAGCAGCTTAACAGGGTTCTATGGCTACACCTTC. Translating it yields CASSLTGFYGYTF.

This sequence joins TRBV9 and TRBJ2-7, with a weak D call TRBD1 (6 bases). Germline V lookup: CDR1 SGDLS, CDR2 YYNGEE. The CDR3 has 14 amino acids. V dropped 0 bases and J dropped 4 bases, with 11 bases sitting between them. The CDR3 DNA reads as TGTGCCAGCAGCGTAGACGGGACACTATACGAGCAGTACTTC. The encoded protein is CASSVDGTLYEQYF.

This rearrangement joins TRBV9 to TRBJ2-1; either TRBD1 or TRBD2 may fit D (6 bases each). Trimming pared 7 bases from V and 2 bases from J, leaving 13 bases between. Germline V gives CDR1 SGDLS, CDR2 YYNGEE. The CDR3 sequence is 14 residues long. The CDR3 DNA follows: TGTGCCAGCTCCGGGGGCTTACCCTACAATGAGCAGTTCTTC. It translates to CASSGGLPYNEQFF.

This rearrangement joins TRBV18 to TRBJ1-5; 7 nucleotides line up with TRBD1. Germline values: CDR1 KGHSH, CDR2 LQKENI. V dropped 4 bases and J dropped 6; count of bases not matched to a gene: 6. The CDR3 loop spans 14 amino acids. Here the CDR3 DNA reads TGTGCCAGCTCACTTGACAGGGCGGGTCAGCCCCAGCATTTT. Translation: CASSLDRAGQPQHF.

This clone has a single count. The V gene is TRBV28, the J gene TRBJ2-1; 9 bases map to TRBD1. J lost 7 bases, V lost 7 bases, and 14 bases had no gene match. This CDR3 is 16 amino acids long. From germline, CDR1 is MDHEN and CDR2 SYDVKM. The CDR3 sequence: CASMLLRDRAKNEQFF. The CDR3 DNA reads TGTGCCAGCATGCTACTAAGGGACAGGGCCAAAAATGAGCAGTTCTTC.

The rearrangement links TRBV27 to TRBJ2-1; 14 bases fit TRBD2. V lost 8 bases and J lost 6; bases outside the gene matches: 6. Germline assignment: CDR1 MNHEY and CDR2 SMNVEV (reference sequence). The CDR3 runs 15 residues. CDR3 protein: CASGPGLAGVNEQFF. The CDR3 region has the DNA TGTGCCAGCGGACCGGGACTAGCGGGAGTCAATGAGCAGTTCTTC.